This T cell receptor (beta chain) was documented in a study of T-cell memory formation after mild COVID-19. Each CDR3 protein is one row after TCRdb ran MiXCR on the 5' RACE reads. The sample holds roughly 300,000 distinct CDR3 sequences, less than 9.5% seen once. V shed 4 bases and J shed 10 bases, with 17 bases lying between them. The CDR3 loop spans 13 amino acids. The germline CDR1 and CDR2 sequences are LGHDT and YNNKEL (reference sequence). This clonotype has more than one count but fewer than ten. Sample: PBMCs or a T cell subset sorted from them (not recorded which). V is TRBV3-1 and J is TRBJ2-7; TRBD2 is a possible D gene (6 bases). This clonotype was obtained from a man in his late teens or twenties who had mild COVID-19 (a few samples of this study predate the infection). Cell type and time point are not known. CDR3 region: CASSRAGRLTQYF. The CDR3 nucleotides are TGTGCCAGCAGCCGCGCGGGGCGTCTCACCCAGTACTTC.